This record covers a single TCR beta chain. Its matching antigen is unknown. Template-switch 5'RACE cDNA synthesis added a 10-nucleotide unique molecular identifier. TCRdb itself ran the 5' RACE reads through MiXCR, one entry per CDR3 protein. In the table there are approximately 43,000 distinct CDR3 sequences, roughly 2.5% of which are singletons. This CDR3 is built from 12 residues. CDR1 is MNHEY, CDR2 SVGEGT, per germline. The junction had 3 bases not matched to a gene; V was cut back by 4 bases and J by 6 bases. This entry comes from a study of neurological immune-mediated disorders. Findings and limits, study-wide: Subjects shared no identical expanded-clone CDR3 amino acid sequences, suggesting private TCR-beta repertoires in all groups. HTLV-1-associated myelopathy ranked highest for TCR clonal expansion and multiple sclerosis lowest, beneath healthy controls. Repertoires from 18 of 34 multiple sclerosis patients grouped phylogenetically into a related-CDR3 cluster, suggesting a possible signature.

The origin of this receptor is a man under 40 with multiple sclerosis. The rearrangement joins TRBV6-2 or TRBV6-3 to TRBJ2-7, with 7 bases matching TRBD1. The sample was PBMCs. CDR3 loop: CASSSDRREQYF. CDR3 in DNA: TGTGCCAGCAGTTCGGACAGGCGCGAGCAGTACTTC.